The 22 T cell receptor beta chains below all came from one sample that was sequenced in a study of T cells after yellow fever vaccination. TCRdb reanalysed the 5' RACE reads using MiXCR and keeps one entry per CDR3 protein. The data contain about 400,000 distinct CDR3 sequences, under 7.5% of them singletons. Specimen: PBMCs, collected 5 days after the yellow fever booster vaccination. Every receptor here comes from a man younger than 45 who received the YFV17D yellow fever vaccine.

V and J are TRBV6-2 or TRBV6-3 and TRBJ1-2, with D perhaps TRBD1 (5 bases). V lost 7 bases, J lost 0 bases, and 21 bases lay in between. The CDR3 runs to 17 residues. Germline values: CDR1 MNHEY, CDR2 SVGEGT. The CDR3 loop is CASNRDVASLTNYGYTF. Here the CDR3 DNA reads TGTGCCAGCAACCGGGACGTCGCGTCGCTGACTAACTATGGCTACACCTTC.

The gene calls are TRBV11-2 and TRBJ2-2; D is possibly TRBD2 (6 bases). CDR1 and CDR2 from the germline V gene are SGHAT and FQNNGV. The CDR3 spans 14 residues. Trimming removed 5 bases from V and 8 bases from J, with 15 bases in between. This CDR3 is CASSGSGGAGELFF. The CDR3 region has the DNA TGTGCCAGCAGCGGCTCCGGGGGAGCGGGGGAGCTGTTTTTT.

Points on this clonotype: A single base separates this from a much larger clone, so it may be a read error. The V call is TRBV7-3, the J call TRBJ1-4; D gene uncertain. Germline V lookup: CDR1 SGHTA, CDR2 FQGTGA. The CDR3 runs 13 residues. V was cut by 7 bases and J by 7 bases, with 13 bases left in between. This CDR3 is CASIWARGEKLFF. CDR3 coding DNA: TGTGCCAGCATCTGGGCCCGAGGTGAAAAACTGTTTTTT.

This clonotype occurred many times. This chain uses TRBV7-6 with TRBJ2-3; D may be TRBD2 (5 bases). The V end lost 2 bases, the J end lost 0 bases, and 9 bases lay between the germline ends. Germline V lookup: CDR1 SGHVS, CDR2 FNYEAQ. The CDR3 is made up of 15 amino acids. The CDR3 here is CASSLRPGSTDTQYF. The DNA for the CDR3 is TGTGCCAGCAGCTTACGTCCGGGGAGCACAGATACGCAGTATTTT. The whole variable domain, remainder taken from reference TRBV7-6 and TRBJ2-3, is GAGVSQSPRYKVTKRGQDVALRCDPISGHVSLYWYRQALGQGPEFLTYFNYEAQQDKSGLPNDRFSAERPEGSISTLTIQRTEQRDSAMYRCASSLRPGSTDTQYFGPGTRLTVL.

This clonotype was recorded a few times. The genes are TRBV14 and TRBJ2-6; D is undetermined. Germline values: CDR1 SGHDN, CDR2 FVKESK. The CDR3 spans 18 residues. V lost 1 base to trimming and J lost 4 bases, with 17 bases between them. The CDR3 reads CASSQGLSLVSGANVLTF. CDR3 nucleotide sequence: TGTGCCAGCAGCCAAGGCTTGAGTCTAGTCTCCGGGGCCAACGTCCTGACTTTC.

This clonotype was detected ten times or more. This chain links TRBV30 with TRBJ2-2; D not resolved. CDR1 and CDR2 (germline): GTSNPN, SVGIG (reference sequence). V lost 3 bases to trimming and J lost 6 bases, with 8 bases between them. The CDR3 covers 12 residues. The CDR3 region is CAWRSPSGELFF. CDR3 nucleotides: TGTGCCTGGAGGTCCCCCTCCGGGGAGCTGTTTTTT.

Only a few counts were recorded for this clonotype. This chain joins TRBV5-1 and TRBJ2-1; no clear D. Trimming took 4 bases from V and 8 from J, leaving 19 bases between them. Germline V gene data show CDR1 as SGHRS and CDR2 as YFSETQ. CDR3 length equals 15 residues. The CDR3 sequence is CASSLEDTSVDEQFF. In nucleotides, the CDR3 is TGCGCCAGCAGCCTAGAGGATACCTCAGTGGATGAGCAGTTCTTC.

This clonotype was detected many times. CDR3 bases: TGTGCCAGTAGCCTCGAAGCGCTTAACACCGGGGAGCTGTTTTTT. Translated: CASSLEALNTGELFF. This sequence joins TRBV19 and TRBJ2-2; D uncertain. The CDR3 length is 15 residues. The V and J ends lost 6 bases and 2 bases respectively, with 13 bases between them. Germline V lookup: CDR1 LNHDA, CDR2 SQIVND (reference sequence). Combining the CDR3 with reference TRBV19 and TRBJ2-2 gives the whole variable domain DGGITQSPKYLFRKEGQNVTLSCEQNLNHDAMYWYRQDPGQGLRLIYYSQIVNDFQKGDIAEGYSVSREKKESFPLTVTSAQKNPTAFYLCASSLEALNTGELFFGEGSRLTVL.

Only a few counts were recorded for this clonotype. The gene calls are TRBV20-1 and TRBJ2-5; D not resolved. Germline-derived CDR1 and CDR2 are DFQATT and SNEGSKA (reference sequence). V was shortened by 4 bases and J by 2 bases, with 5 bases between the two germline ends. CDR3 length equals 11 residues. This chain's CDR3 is CSAKRQETQYF. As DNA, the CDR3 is TGCAGTGCTAAGCGACAAGAGACCCAGTACTTC.

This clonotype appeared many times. The CDR3: CASSFARNQPQHF. DNA for the CDR3: TGTGCCAGCAGTTTCGCCCGCAATCAGCCCCAGCATTTT. V usage is TRBV12-3 or TRBV12-4 and J usage is TRBJ1-5; no clear D. The CDR3 spans 13 residues. Between the trimmed V and J ends, which lost 3 bases and 2 bases, there was a span of 5 bases.

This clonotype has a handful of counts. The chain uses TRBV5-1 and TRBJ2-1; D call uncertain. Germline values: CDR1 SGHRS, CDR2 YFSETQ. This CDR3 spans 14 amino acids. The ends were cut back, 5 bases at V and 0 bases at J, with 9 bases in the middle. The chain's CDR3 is CASSMADSYNEQFF. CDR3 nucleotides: TGCGCCAGCAGTATGGCTGACTCCTACAATGAGCAGTTCTTC.

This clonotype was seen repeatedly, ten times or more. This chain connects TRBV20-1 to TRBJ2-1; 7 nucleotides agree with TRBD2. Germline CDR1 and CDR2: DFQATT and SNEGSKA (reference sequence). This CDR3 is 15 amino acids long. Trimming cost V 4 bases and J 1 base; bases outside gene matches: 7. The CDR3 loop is CSATVPGGSYNEQFF. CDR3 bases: TGCAGTGCTACTGTTCCGGGAGGATCCTACAATGAGCAGTTCTTC.

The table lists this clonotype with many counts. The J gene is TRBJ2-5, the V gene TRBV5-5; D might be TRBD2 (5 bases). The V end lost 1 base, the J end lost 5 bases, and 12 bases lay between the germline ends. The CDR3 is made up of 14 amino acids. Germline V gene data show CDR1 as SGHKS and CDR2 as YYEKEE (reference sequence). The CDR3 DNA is TGTGCCAGCAGCTTGCCTCGGGATAAGGAGACCCAGTACTTC. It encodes CASSLPRDKETQYF.

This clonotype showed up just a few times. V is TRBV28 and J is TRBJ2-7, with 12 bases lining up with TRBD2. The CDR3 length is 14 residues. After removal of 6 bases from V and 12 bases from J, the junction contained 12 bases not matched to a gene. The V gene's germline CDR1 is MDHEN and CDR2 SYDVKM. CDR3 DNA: TGTGCCAGCAGAGGTGTACCTAGCGGGAGGGTTGTGTACTTC. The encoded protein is CASRGVPSGRVVYF. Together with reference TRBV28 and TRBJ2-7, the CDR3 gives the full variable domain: DVKVTQSSRYLVKRTGEKVFLECVQDMDHENMFWYRQDPGLGLRLIYFSYDVKMKEKGDIPEGYSVSREKKERFSLILESASTNQTSMYLCASRGVPSGRVVYFGPGTRLTVT.

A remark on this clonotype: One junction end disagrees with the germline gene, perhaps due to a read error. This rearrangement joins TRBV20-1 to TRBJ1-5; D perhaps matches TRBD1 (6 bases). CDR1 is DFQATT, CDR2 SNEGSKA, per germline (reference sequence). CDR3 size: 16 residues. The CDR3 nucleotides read TGCTGTGCTAGCGACGCCGGGACACCAAGCAATCAGCCCCAGCATTTT. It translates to CCASDAGTPSNQPQHF.

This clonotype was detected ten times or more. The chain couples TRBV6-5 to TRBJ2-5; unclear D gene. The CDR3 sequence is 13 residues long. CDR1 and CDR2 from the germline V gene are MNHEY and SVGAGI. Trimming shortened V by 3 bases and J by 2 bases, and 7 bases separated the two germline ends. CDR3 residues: CASSYSLQETQYF. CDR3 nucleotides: TGTGCCAGCAGTTATAGCCTACAAGAGACCCAGTACTTC.

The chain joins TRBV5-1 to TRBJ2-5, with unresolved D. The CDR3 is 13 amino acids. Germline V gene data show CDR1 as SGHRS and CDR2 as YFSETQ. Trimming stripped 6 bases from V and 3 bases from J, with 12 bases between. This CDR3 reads CASMRALEETQYF. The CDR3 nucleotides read TGCGCCAGCATGAGAGCATTGGAAGAGACCCAGTACTTC.

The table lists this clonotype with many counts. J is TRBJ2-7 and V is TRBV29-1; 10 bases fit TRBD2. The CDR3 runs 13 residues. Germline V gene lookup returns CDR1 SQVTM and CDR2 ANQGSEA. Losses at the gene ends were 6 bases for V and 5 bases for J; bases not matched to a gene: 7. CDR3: CSVGSSGRNEQYF. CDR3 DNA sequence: TGCAGCGTGGGGTCTAGCGGGAGAAACGAGCAGTACTTC.

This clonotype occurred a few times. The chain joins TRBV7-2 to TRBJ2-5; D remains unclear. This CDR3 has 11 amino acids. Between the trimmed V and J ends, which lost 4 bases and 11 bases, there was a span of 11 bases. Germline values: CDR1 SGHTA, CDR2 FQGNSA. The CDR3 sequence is CASSSLDRQYF. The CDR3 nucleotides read TGTGCCAGCAGCTCCTTGGATCGTCAGTACTTC.

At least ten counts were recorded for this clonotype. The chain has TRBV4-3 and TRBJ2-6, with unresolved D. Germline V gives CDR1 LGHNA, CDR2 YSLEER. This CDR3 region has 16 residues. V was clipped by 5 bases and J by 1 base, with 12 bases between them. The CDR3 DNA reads TGCGCCAGCAGCGCAAATATGGATTCTGGGGCCAACGTCCTGACTTTC. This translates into CASSANMDSGANVLTF.

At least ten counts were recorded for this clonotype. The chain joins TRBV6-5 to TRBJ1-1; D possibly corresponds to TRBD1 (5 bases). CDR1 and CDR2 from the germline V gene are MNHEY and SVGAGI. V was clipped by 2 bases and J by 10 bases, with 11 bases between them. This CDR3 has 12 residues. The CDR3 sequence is CASSYPQGVAFF. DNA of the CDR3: TGTGCCAGCAGTTACCCGCAGGGTGTAGCTTTCTTT.

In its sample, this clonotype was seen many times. CDR3 DNA sequence: TGTGCCAGCAGCCAAGGGCCGGTCGGGAGCGCGGAGCAGTACTTC. This translates into CASSQGPVGSAEQYF. This chain uses TRBV3-1 with TRBJ2-7, with D tentatively TRBD2 (6 bases). CDR3 length: 15 amino acids. V lost 1 base, J lost 7 bases, and 17 bases lay in between. Germline assignment: CDR1 LGHDT and CDR2 YNNKEL (reference sequence).